This T cell receptor beta chain appears in the sequencing data of a study of T-cell memory formation after mild COVID-19 (dated by TCRdb to the early 2020s). For the study in its entirety: Most TCR sequence clusters were specific to one of the two donors. Longitudinal TCRalpha and TCRbeta repertoire sequencing tracked T-cell clones expanding and contracting after mild COVID-19 in two donors. The cohort comprised two young, previously healthy adult volunteers, one female and one male. Overall study results and their limits: SARS-CoV-2 specificity was not confirmed for the second-wave clones peaking on day 37. Clones contracting from day 15 to 85 had balanced CD4/CD8 phenotypes, while a second wave expanding from day 15 to 37 was biased towards CD4+. Only a couple of mild cases were covered in the study, and larger cohorts including severe cases with pre-infection samples were considered necessary. Contracting CD4+ clones appeared mostly in the CM and EM memory subsets, whereas CD8+ clones were enriched in EMRA. The detection of some responding clones in pre-infection memory suggests that pre-existing cross-reactive memory T cells joined the SARS-CoV-2 response.

The CDR3 goes from the cysteine to the phenylalanine over 10 residues. The kept DNA is CDR3 alone, 30 bases in frame from the first base. CDR1 and CDR2 (DFQATT, SNEGSKA) derive from the germline V gene (reference sequence). V is clipped by 1 base and J by 6 bases, and the sequence between their germline boundaries is 4 bases long. There are many counts of this clonotype. Its recognized antigen is unknown. Nothing much larger sits one base from this clone, and base qualities are not available. Sequencing relied on an Illumina NovaSeq 6000. cDNA libraries for TCRalpha and TCRbeta were prepared by 5'RACE using constant-segment primers, with sample barcodes and unique molecular identifiers added. RNA was extracted from every sample with Trizol reagent. Library amplification was performed in two PCR steps, and a second sample barcode and Illumina TruSeq adapters were introduced in the second step. The libraries were sequenced on an Illumina NovaSeq using 2 x 150 bp paired-end reads. Per the source publication's procedure: The reads were demultiplexed and collapsed into UMI-guided consensus sequences using migec v1.2.7. Using mixcr v2.1.11, UMI consensuses were aligned to TRA and TRB V and J templates and then assembled into clonotypes. A clonotype was counted as expanded or contracted only when both edgeR and NoisET called the clonotype significant, with the noise models trained on biological replicates. For edgeR calls, a false discovery rate-adjusted p below 0.01 and a log2 fold-change threshold of 1 were applied. As an exploratory analysis of dynamics, PCA with hierarchical clustering was applied to max-normalized trajectories of the 1000 most abundant clonotypes. The CD4 or CD8 phenotype of responding clones was assigned using the separately sequenced CD4+ and CD8+ repertoires. TCRdb passed the public sequencing reads through fastp at Q25 and MiXCR, retaining productive beta sequences. Each CDR3 protein gets just one entry, which takes the most common genes and DNA from the rows behind it. The V and J calls here are based on TCRdb, not the publication. The sample table holds 30,000 to 35,000 distinct CDR3 sequences, of which roughly 20% were seen once. The top ten clones comprise approximately 1.4% of the sample.

Ficoll-Paque density gradient centrifugation was used to isolate PBMCs. The rearranged chain carries TRBV20-1 and TRBJ2-7, with the D gene call left open. This receptor was taken from an adult who had mild COVID-19 (a few samples of this study predate the infection). The sample titles of this study are shuffled in the database, so cell type and time point are left out. Sequenced: PBMCs or a T cell subset sorted from them (not recorded which). The nucleotides are TGCAGTGCTAGAGGGATCGAGCAGTACTTC. It encodes CSARGIEQYF.